Sequencing of this T cell receptor (beta chain) was carried out in a study of blood T cell repertoires in COVID-19. Whole-study context: The United States, Italy and Spain supplied acute and convalescent COVID-19 samples. The analysed material was cDNA or gDNA that came from T cells, B-cell-depleted T cells, or PBMCs.

This clone was picked up a small number of times. CDR3 size: 16 residues. Germline V CDR1 and CDR2: GTSNPN, SVGIG (reference sequence). With 5 bases clipped from V and 4 bases from J, the junction kept 5 bases outside the gene matches. The assay was immunoSEQ multiplex PCR, and TCRdb's table has in-frame clones only and misses some. The profile shows 62,000 or so clones, about 86% of them singletons. The origin of this receptor is a woman aged 55 to 70 with acute or convalescent COVID-19. The chain uses TRBV30 and TRBJ2-2, with 15 bases identical to TRBD2. Sequenced sample: peripheral blood. CDR3 protein: CAWGGLAGGSTGELFF. CDR3 nucleotide sequence: TGTGCCTGGGGGGGACTAGCGGGAGGTTCCACCGGGGAGCTGTTTTTT.